This T cell receptor (beta chain) was observed in a study of Ad26.COV2.S vaccination and SARS-CoV-2 variants. Treatment indicated: about 20 received Ad26.COV2.S at low or high dose, single or two shots; 5 received placebo; per-sample allocation not given. At day 63 after the first vaccine or placebo injection, samples were drawn. Profiled with immunoSEQ multiplex PCR; TCRdb holds only in-frame clones, not every one. The sample consists of approximately 400,000 clones, about four fifths of them appearing once. The CDR3 spans 13 residues. V was cut by 5 bases and J by 0 bases, with 7 bases left in between. Germline V CDR1 and CDR2: MGHRA, YSYEKL.

Sequences were derived from peripheral blood, sampled in a trial of Ad26.COV2.S vaccine versus placebo. This TCR derives from a person aged 18-60 years who received the Ad26.COV2.S COVID-19 vaccine or a placebo. The V call is TRBV4-1, the J call TRBJ1-1; no clear D gene. The DNA for the CDR3 is TGCGCCAGCAGCTTTATATTGAACACTGAAGCTTTCTTT. Its protein is CASSFILNTEAFF.